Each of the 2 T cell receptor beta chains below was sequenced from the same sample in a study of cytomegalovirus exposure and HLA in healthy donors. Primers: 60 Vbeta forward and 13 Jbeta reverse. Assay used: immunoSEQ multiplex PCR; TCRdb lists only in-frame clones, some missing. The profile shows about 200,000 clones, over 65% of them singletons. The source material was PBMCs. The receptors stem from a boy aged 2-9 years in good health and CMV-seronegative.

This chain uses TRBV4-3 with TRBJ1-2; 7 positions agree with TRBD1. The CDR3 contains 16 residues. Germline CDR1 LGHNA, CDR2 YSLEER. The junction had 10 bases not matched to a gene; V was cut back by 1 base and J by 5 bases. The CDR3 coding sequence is TGCGCCAGCAGCCAAGGCGATACAGACAGGGTGTATGGCTACACCTTC. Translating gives CASSQGDTDRVYGYTF.

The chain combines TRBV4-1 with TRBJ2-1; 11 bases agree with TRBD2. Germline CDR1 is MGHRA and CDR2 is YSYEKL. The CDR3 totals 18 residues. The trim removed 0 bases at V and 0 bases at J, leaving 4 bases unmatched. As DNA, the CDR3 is TGCGCCAGCAGCCAAGAGGCTAGCGGGAGGAGCTCCTACAATGAGCAGTTCTTC. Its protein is CASSQEASGRSSYNEQFF.